These 29 T cell receptor beta chains share one sample of origin, sequenced in a study of blood T cell repertoires in COVID-19. Measured with immunoSEQ multiplex PCR; TCRdb has only the in-frame clones, and not every one. Among 150,000 to 200,000 clones, about 81% were seen once, and the ten largest hold 9.5% to 13%. Input material: peripheral blood. These receptors were collected from a human donor in a cohort sampled during active COVID-19.

This clone was picked up a small number of times. This rearrangement joins TRBV27 to TRBJ1-4; tentative D call: TRBD1 (6 bases). Germline values: CDR1 MNHEY, CDR2 SMNVEV (reference sequence). This CDR3 is 14 amino acids long. Trimming took 6 bases from V and 7 from J, leaving 15 bases between them. CDR3 in DNA: TGTGCCAGCAGACCCACAGGGATGGGTGAAAAACTGTTTTTT. It is translated as CASRPTGMGEKLFF.

The rearrangement links TRBV15 to TRBJ2-7; 9 bases fit TRBD2. Germline values: CDR1 LNHNV, CDR2 YYDKDF (reference sequence). The CDR3 covers 17 residues. V lost 1 base, J lost 2 bases, and 9 bases stayed unmatched. The CDR3 DNA reads as TGTGCCACCAGCAGAGTCGGTAGCGGGAGCCCGCCCTACGAGCAGTACTTC. Its protein product is CATSRVGSGSPPYEQYF.

The V gene is TRBV7-9, the J gene TRBJ2-5, with D possibly matching TRBD1 (7 bases). The CDR3 runs to 14 residues. V was cut by 5 bases and J by 7 bases, with 17 bases left in between. CDR1 SEHNR and CDR2 FQNEAQ come from the germline V gene (reference sequence). The CDR3, as DNA: TGTGCCAGCAGCCCCAGGGGGGCGTCGGGGACCCAGTACTTC. Amino acid sequence: CASSPRGASGTQYF. The full variable domain, rest sourced from reference TRBV7-9 and TRBJ2-5, is DTGVSQNPRHKITKRGQNVTFRCDPISEHNRLYWYRQTLGQGPEFLTYFQNEAQLEKSRLLSDRFSAERPKGSFSTLEIQRTEQGDSAMYLCASSPRGASGTQYFGPGTRLLVL.

The chain is built from TRBV6-1 and TRBJ1-1, with D tentatively TRBD1 (5 bases). Germline-derived CDR1 and CDR2 are MNHNS and SASEGT. V dropped 3 bases and J dropped 7 bases, with 12 bases sitting between them. The CDR3 covers 13 residues. The CDR3 DNA sequence: TGTGCCAGCAGTGACCTTTGGGGCGGTGAAGCTTTCTTT. Residues: CASSDLWGGEAFF.

This clone was counted many times. This chain connects TRBV6-2 or TRBV6-3 to TRBJ1-5; D possibly corresponds to TRBD1 (5 bases). In germline, CDR1 is MNHEY, CDR2 SVGEGT. This CDR3 region has 15 residues. Trimming left V 6 bases short and J 0 bases short, with 12 bases between. The CDR3 coding sequence is TGTGCCAGCAGCGCAGGGTATACTAGCAATCAGCCCCAGCATTTT. This codes for CASSAGYTSNQPQHF.

The V gene is TRBV9, the J gene TRBJ2-5, with 8 bases lining up with TRBD1. Germline CDR1 is SGDLS and CDR2 is YYNGEE. Trimming cost V 0 bases and J 5 bases; bases outside gene matches: 6. This CDR3 is 15 amino acids long. The CDR3 DNA is TGTGCCAGCAGCGTAGGGACAGGGCTTGGGGAGACCCAGTACTTC. This gives the protein CASSVGTGLGETQYF.

The rearrangement uses TRBV9 and TRBJ2-7; TRBD1 matches at 7 bases. The CDR3 loop spans 15 amino acids. V dropped 5 bases and J dropped 2; count of bases not matched to a gene: 10. From germline, CDR1 is SGDLS and CDR2 YYNGEE. The CDR3 spells CASSANRGRTYEQYF. CDR3 sequence (DNA): TGTGCCAGCAGTGCTAACAGGGGCCGTACCTACGAGCAGTACTTC.

This chain connects TRBV27 to TRBJ2-3; D perhaps matches TRBD1 (5 bases). The CDR3 totals 13 residues. Germline CDR1 is MNHEY and CDR2 is SMNVEV (reference sequence). Trimming took off 5 bases at V and 9 bases at J, with 15 bases between the two ends. This chain's CDR3 is CASSPSSGMTQYF. CDR3 DNA sequence: TGTGCCAGCAGTCCGAGTTCAGGGATGACGCAGTATTTT.

Judged by abundance, this clone is medium-sized. The rearrangement links TRBV5-8 to TRBJ1-5, with 10 nucleotides matching TRBD1. Per the germline V gene, CDR1 is SGHTS and CDR2 is YDEGEE. There are 16 residues in the CDR3. The ends lost 1 base at V and 6 bases at J; junction bases unmatched: 7. The CDR3 spells CASSLTGQGGGQPQHF. The DNA of the CDR3 is TGTGCCAGCAGCTTGACCGGACAGGGGGGTGGTCAGCCCCAGCATTTT.

V is TRBV7-2 and J is TRBJ1-6; the match to TRBD1 covers 7 bases. Trimming took 0 bases from V and 7 from J; bases not matched to a gene: 12. Germline loops: CDR1 SGHTA, CDR2 FQGNSA. This CDR3 has 18 residues. CDR3 in amino acids: CASSLAPPWTGSNSPLHF. The CDR3 region has the DNA TGTGCCAGCAGCTTAGCCCCACCTTGGACAGGTTCGAATTCACCCCTCCACTTT.

V and J are TRBV10-2 and TRBJ2-2; tentatively, D is TRBD2 (5 bases). V was cut by 7 bases and J by 1 base, with 22 bases left in between. The CDR3 runs 18 residues. CDR1 and CDR2 from the germline V gene are WSHSY and SAAADI. CDR3 coding DNA: TGCGCCAGCAAAGAGCCGAGGGCGCCGAACAGGAACACCGGGGAGCTGTTTTTT. Its translation: CASKEPRAPNRNTGELFF.

The gene calls are TRBV29-1 and TRBJ2-7, with a possible D match to TRBD2 (5 bases). The germline V gene encodes CDR1 SQVTM and CDR2 ANQGSEA. CDR3 size: 12 residues. The V and J ends lost 4 bases and 3 bases respectively, with 10 bases between them. The CDR3 reads CSVVASRYEQYF. DNA for the CDR3: TGCAGCGTTGTGGCTAGCCGCTACGAGCAGTACTTC.

The rearrangement uses TRBV21-1 and TRBJ2-1; no DNA check was done on the table's D call, TRBD1. TRBV21-1 is an annotated pseudogene. The CDR3 extends over 15 amino acids. CDR3 bases: TGTGCCAGCATCCTAATACAGGGGATTGGAAATGAGCAGTTCTTC. This sequence encodes CASILIQGIGNEQFF.

The chain uses TRBV19 and TRBJ1-3; tentative D call: TRBD1 (6 bases). Trimming pared 6 bases from V and 1 base from J, leaving 16 bases between. Looked up from germline, CDR1 is LNHDA and CDR2 is SQIVND (reference sequence). The CDR3 sequence is 16 residues long. CDR3 DNA: TGTGCCAGTAGCTACCCCTTAGGACAGTCTGGAAACACCATATATTTT. Encoded protein: CASSYPLGQSGNTIYF.

This chain links TRBV14 with TRBJ1-2; D may be TRBD1 (6 bases). The germline CDR1 and CDR2 sequences are SGHDN and FVKESK. The CDR3 contains 15 residues. The V end was cut by 4 bases, the J end by 2 bases, with 14 bases between. CDR3 bases: TGTGCCAGCAGCCCTGCCAACAGGGACAACTATGGCTACACCTTC. Translated: CASSPANRDNYGYTF.

V usage is TRBV29-1 and J usage is TRBJ2-5; the D is unclear. Germline V gene data show CDR1 as SQVTM and CDR2 as ANQGSEA. Trimming removed 3 bases at V and 5 bases at J, with 13 bases between. This CDR3 contains 13 residues. DNA of the CDR3: TGCAGCGTTGATGGCCACAGTGAGGAGACCCAGTACTTC. Its translation: CSVDGHSEETQYF.

The chain links TRBV28 to TRBJ1-1, with D perhaps matching TRBD1 (5 bases). The CDR3 has 12 residues. CDR1 MDHEN and CDR2 SYDVKM come from the germline V gene. V lost 7 bases and J 7 bases, leaving 13 bases between the germline ends. The CDR3 nucleotides are TGTGCCAGCACTTGGTCAGGGTATGAAGCTTTCTTT. Its protein is CASTWSGYEAFF.

The genes are TRBV18 and TRBJ2-7; TRBD1 agrees at 9 bases. V dropped 4 bases and J dropped 7; count of bases not matched to a gene: 8. In germline, CDR1 is KGHSH, CDR2 LQKENI. The CDR3 is made up of 14 amino acids. CDR3 residues: CASSREQGAREQYF. The CDR3 DNA reads TGTGCCAGCTCACGGGAACAGGGGGCGCGTGAGCAGTACTTC.

A single count supports this clone. The V call is TRBV29-1, the J call TRBJ2-3; 10 positions agree with TRBD1. With 7 bases clipped from V and 2 bases from J, the junction kept 6 bases outside the gene matches. CDR1 is SQVTM and CDR2 is ANQGSEA in the germline V gene. The CDR3 totals 14 residues. CDR3 amino acids: CSARDRGPTDTQYF. The CDR3 DNA reads as TGCAGCGCCAGGGACAGGGGCCCCACAGATACGCAGTATTTT.

The CDR3 loop is CASSSGTSLGGGTQYF. CDR3 nucleotide sequence: TGTGCCAGCAGCAGTGGGACTAGCCTAGGGGGGGGTACGCAGTATTTT. The V and J genes are TRBV7-2 and TRBJ2-3; 9 bases map to TRBD2. CDR1 is SGHTA, CDR2 FQGNSA, per germline. The trim removed 5 bases at V and 8 bases at J, leaving 14 bases unmatched. CDR3 size: 16 residues.

The V and J genes are TRBV30 and TRBJ2-7; 9 nucleotides line up with TRBD1. The CDR3 runs to 15 residues. With V trimmed by 0 bases and J by 3 bases, 6 bases remained unmatched. Germline V gives CDR1 GTSNPN, CDR2 SVGIG (reference sequence). Here the CDR3 reads CAWSVGTGIIYEQYF. DNA of the CDR3: TGTGCCTGGAGTGTCGGGACAGGGATAATCTACGAGCAGTACTTC.

DNA of the CDR3: TGTGCCAGCAGTTTATCTGAGGGGAACACTGAAGCTTTCTTT. It is translated as CASSLSEGNTEAFF. This chain joins TRBV28 and TRBJ1-1, with D unclear. The V and J ends lost 1 base and 1 base respectively, with 7 bases between them. This CDR3 has 14 residues. Germline values: CDR1 MDHEN, CDR2 SYDVKM.

The V call is TRBV6-1, the J call TRBJ1-5, with 9 bases aligning to TRBD1. Germline V gene sequence: CDR1 MNHNS, CDR2 SASEGT. After removal of 5 bases from V and 4 bases from J, the junction contained 6 bases not matched to a gene. The CDR3 covers 15 residues. The CDR3 DNA reads TGTGCCAGCAGTTCCCATGGGACAGGGAATCAGCCCCAGCATTTT. Amino acid sequence: CASSSHGTGNQPQHF.

The chain is built from TRBV29-1 and TRBJ2-1; no reliable D call. This CDR3 comprises 11 residues. V was cut by 5 bases and J by 6 bases, with 8 bases left in between. The germline CDR1 and CDR2 sequences are SQVTM and ANQGSEA. The CDR3 DNA sequence: TGCAGCGTTTCCTATTCCAATGAGCAGTTCTTC. The encoded protein is CSVSYSNEQFF.

The count of this clone is one. The chain carries TRBV18 and TRBJ1-5; 7 bases align to TRBD1. Germline CDR1 is KGHSH and CDR2 is LQKENI. The V gene end was trimmed by 2 bases and the J gene end by 5 bases; junction bases not matched to a gene: 9. The CDR3 sequence is 16 residues long. CDR3 residues: CASSPYPRQGHQPQHF. CDR3 bases: TGTGCCAGCTCACCATACCCCCGACAGGGTCATCAGCCCCAGCATTTT.

This chain joins TRBV18 and TRBJ1-6, with a tentative D call TRBD1 (6 bases). V lost 4 bases, J lost 6 bases, and 13 bases lay in between. Germline V gene sequence: CDR1 KGHSH, CDR2 LQKENI. The length of the CDR3 is 15 residues. The DNA for the CDR3 is TGTGCCAGCTCACTACTGGACAGTTCTAATTCACCCCTCCACTTT. Protein: CASSLLDSSNSPLHF.

The chain employs TRBV6-7 and TRBJ2-6; 8 nucleotides agree with TRBD1. TRBV6-7 is designated an ORF whose function remains uncertain. V gave up 7 bases and J gave up 0 bases; unmatched junction bases: 17. This CDR3 is 20 amino acids long. CDR3 sequence (DNA): TGTGCCAGCAACGGACAGGGTAGACGCTCGGCCCTCTCTGGGGCCAACGTCCTGACTTTC. Protein product: CASNGQGRRSALSGANVLTF.

This clone was detected only a few times. J is TRBJ1-5 and V is TRBV19; D is perhaps TRBD1 (5 bases). Germline-derived CDR1 and CDR2 are LNHDA and SQIVND (reference sequence). With 6 bases removed from V and 6 bases from J, the gap between germline ends came to 15 bases. This CDR3 has 14 amino acids. The chain's CDR3 is CASSALGGGQPQHF. CDR3 DNA: TGTGCCAGTAGCGCCCTCGGGGGGGGTCAGCCCCAGCATTTT.

V gene TRBV9 combines with J gene TRBJ2-7, with D tentatively TRBD1 (6 bases). This CDR3 is built from 14 residues. The germline CDR1 and CDR2 sequences are SGDLS and YYNGEE. Trimming pared 4 bases from V and 3 bases from J, leaving 14 bases between. The CDR3 DNA sequence: TGTGCCAGCAGCCCGAACAGGGTCGGCTACGAGCAGTACTTC. This codes for CASSPNRVGYEQYF.